This T cell receptor (beta chain) appears in the sequencing data of a study of shared T cell receptors in the human thymus. Germline V CDR1 and CDR2: SQVTM, ANQGSEA. The CDR3 is made up of 15 amino acids. Losses at the gene ends were 3 bases for V and 8 bases for J; bases not matched to a gene: 9. Assay: immunoSEQ multiplex PCR; the TCRdb copy retains only in-frame clones and omits some. The sample contains about 660,000 clones, around 87% of which appear only once. This clone was counted between two and nine times. Other DNA variants within this sample encode the same CDR3. The same data also contributed to another study, on human thymus T cells. As reported in that work: All donors were healthy Finnish infants who were undergoing corrective surgery to treat congenital heart defects.

V gene TRBV29-1 combines with J gene TRBJ2-1; 11 nucleotides align to TRBD2. This receptor was identified in a boy under two years old with a congenital heart defect. Sequenced input: thymocytes. The CDR3 DNA sequence: TGCAGCGTTGAGTTAGCGGGAGGGCCTGGGGATGAGCAGTTCTTC. This sequence encodes CSVELAGGPGDEQFF.